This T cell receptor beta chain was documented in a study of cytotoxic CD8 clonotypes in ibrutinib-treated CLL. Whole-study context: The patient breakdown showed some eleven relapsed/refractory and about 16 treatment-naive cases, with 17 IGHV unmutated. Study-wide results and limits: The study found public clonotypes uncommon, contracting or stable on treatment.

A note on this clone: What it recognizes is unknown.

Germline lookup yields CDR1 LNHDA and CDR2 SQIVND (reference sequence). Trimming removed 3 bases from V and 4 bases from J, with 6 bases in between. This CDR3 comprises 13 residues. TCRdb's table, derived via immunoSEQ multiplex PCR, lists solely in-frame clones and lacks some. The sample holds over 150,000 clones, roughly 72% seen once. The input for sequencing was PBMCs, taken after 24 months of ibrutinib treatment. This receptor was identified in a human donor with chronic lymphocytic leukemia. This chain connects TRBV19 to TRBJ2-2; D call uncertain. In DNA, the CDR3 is TGTGCCAGTAGTATGTCTTTCACCGGGGAGCTGTTTTTT. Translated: CASSMSFTGELFF.